Each of the 24 T cell receptor beta chains below was sequenced from the same sample in a study of beta chain features in type 1 diabetes. Whole-study results and caveats: Researchers report that Type 1 diabetes patients had moderately but significantly shorter TCRB CDR3s across all four CD4+ subsets.

Expressed TCRB transcripts got sequenced, as all isolated RNA was reverse transcribed. Sequenced by immunoSEQ multiplex PCR; TCRdb stores in-frame clones only, minus some. Found here are around 600,000 clones, around 12% of them singletons; the top ten hold around 0.12%. Antigens of these TCRs are unknown. The material sequenced was naive CD4+ T cells from blood. Receptors were obtained from a man aged 30-40 years with type 1 diabetes.

This clone came up a few times. V gene TRBV7-8 combines with J gene TRBJ2-3, with TRBD1 matching 12 bases. Trimming took 5 bases from V and 6 from J; bases not matched to a gene: 9. This CDR3 is 16 amino acids long. Per germline, CDR1 SGHVS and CDR2 FQNEAQ. For the CDR3, the DNA is TGTGCCAGCAGCCCCCGCCGGGACAGGGGGCGCGATACGCAGTATTTT. Its protein product is CASSPRRDRGRDTQYF.

The chain carries TRBV28 and TRBJ2-3, with 12 bases that match TRBD2. The CDR3 runs 17 residues. Germline trimming cut 4 bases from V and 0 bases from J; bases unmatched to any gene: 5. Germline V gene lookup returns CDR1 MDHEN and CDR2 SYDVKM. The CDR3 DNA follows: TGTGCCAGCAGTTCCGGACTAGCGGGGACTAGCACAGATACGCAGTATTTT. Encoded protein: CASSSGLAGTSTDTQYF.

This clone has a handful of counts. V is TRBV30 and J is TRBJ2-3; 11 bases are shared with TRBD2. CDR3 length: 15 residues. CDR1 GTSNPN and CDR2 SVGIG come from the germline V gene (reference sequence). V was clipped by 3 bases and J by 1 base; unmatched bases: 3. CDR3 sequence (DNA): TGTGCCTGGAGGGGGACTAGCGGCGGCACAGATACGCAGTATTTT. Residues: CAWRGTSGGTDTQYF.

The genes are TRBV12-5 and TRBJ2-4; TRBD1 agrees at 7 bases. CDR3 size: 14 residues. After removal of 3 bases from V and 6 bases from J, the junction contained 5 bases not matched to a gene. Germline V gene lookup returns CDR1 LGHNT and CDR2 FRNRAP. The CDR3, as DNA: TGTGCTAGTGGTTTTGGGACAGAAATAAACATTCAGTACTTC. It yields the protein CASGFGTEINIQYF.

This clone was seen a handful of times. The V and J genes are TRBV9 and TRBJ2-2, with 9 nucleotides matching TRBD2. Trimming cost V 0 bases and J 0 bases; bases outside gene matches: 3. This CDR3 contains 17 residues. Germline CDR1 and CDR2: SGDLS and YYNGEE. CDR3 DNA: TGTGCCAGCAGCGTAGCGTTAGCGGGGGCGAACACCGGGGAGCTGTTTTTT. It translates to CASSVALAGANTGELFF.

This clone was counted only a few times. The V call is TRBV19, the J call TRBJ1-5; 10 nucleotides align to TRBD1. The CDR3 is 17 residues long. The J segment lost 1 base and the V segment lost 6 bases, leaving 9 bases of the junction unmatched. The germline gives CDR1 LNHDA, CDR2 SQIVND (reference sequence). The CDR3: CASSGGQGVVSNQPQHF. DNA for the CDR3: TGTGCCAGTAGCGGCGGACAGGGGGTTGTAAGCAATCAGCCCCAGCATTTT.

This clone has more than one count but fewer than ten. The chain employs TRBV25-1 and TRBJ2-7; no reliable D call. Trimming took 6 bases from V and 2 from J, leaving 5 bases between them. The CDR3 has 11 amino acids. Germline loops: CDR1 MGHDK, CDR2 SYGVNS. DNA of the CDR3: TGTGCCAGCAGGTTGGCCTACGAGCAGTACTTC. Its translation: CASRLAYEQYF.

This clone has a handful of counts. The chain couples TRBV7-2 to TRBJ2-2, with 9 bases lining up with TRBD1. Germline trimming cut 2 bases from V and 6 bases from J; bases unmatched to any gene: 7. CDR3 length: 16 amino acids. The germline V gene encodes CDR1 SGHTA and CDR2 FQGNSA. CDR3 sequence reads: CASSLPQGTGSGELFF. The CDR3 nucleotides are TGTGCCAGCAGCTTACCGCAGGGGACAGGGTCCGGGGAGCTGTTTTTT.

This clone was counted a few times. The genes are TRBV7-2 and TRBJ2-7; D is unresolved. Trimming left V 1 base short and J 3 bases short, with 7 bases between. The CDR3 has 13 residues. CDR1 is SGHTA, CDR2 FQGNSA, per germline. The chain's CDR3 is CASSLERFYEQYF. The CDR3 region has the DNA TGTGCCAGCAGCTTAGAACGGTTCTACGAGCAGTACTTC.

The chain recombines TRBV2 with TRBJ2-3; D might be TRBD1 (5 bases). V was clipped by 5 bases and J by 1 base, with 10 bases between them. CDR1 and CDR2 from the germline V gene are SNHLY and FYNNEI. The CDR3 length is 14 residues. This chain's CDR3 is CASSQGSGTDTQYF. Written as DNA, the CDR3 is TGTGCCAGCAGTCAGGGTTCTGGCACAGATACGCAGTATTTT.

The chain links TRBV7-9 to TRBJ2-7; weak D call: TRBD1 (6 bases). V was pared by 1 base and J by 6 bases, with 13 bases between. The V gene's germline CDR1 is SEHNR and CDR2 FQNEAQ (reference sequence). This CDR3 is 14 amino acids long. CDR3 protein: CASSLDTGIIEQYF. CDR3 coding DNA: TGTGCCAGCAGCTTAGACACAGGGATTATCGAGCAGTACTTC.

This clone was seen only a few times. The V call is TRBV4-3, the J call TRBJ1-2; D not resolved. CDR3 length equals 14 residues. Germline V gives CDR1 LGHNA, CDR2 YSLEER. V lost 1 base, J lost 4 bases, and 10 bases lay in between. The CDR3 nucleotides are TGCGCCAGCAGCCAAGTGAGGGCCAGCTATGGCTACACCTTC. It yields the protein CASSQVRASYGYTF.

The sample holds a few counts of this clone. This chain joins TRBV5-4 and TRBJ2-1, with TRBD2 matching 9 bases. Germline V gene data show CDR1 as SGHNT and CDR2 as YYREEE (reference sequence). Germline trimming cut 3 bases from V and 7 bases from J; bases unmatched to any gene: 14. CDR3 size: 17 residues. CDR3 coding DNA: TGTGCCAGCAGCTCGCCAAAAGGCAGCGGGGGGTGGAATGAGCAGTTCTTC. Residues: CASSSPKGSGGWNEQFF.

The chain couples TRBV20-1 to TRBJ2-1; D gene uncertain. The germline CDR1 and CDR2 sequences are DFQATT and SNEGSKA (reference sequence). Trimming left V 7 bases short and J 3 bases short, with 4 bases between. CDR3 size: 10 residues. The CDR3 spells CSVSYNEQFF. The CDR3 bases are TGCAGTGTGAGCTACAATGAGCAGTTCTTC.

This clone was detected only a few times. CDR3: CASVLQGLGYNEQFF. CDR3 DNA sequence: TGCGCCAGCGTTCTCCAAGGGTTAGGTTACAATGAGCAGTTCTTC. The V and J genes are TRBV5-1 and TRBJ2-1; D not certain. This CDR3 spans 15 amino acids. Germline-derived CDR1 and CDR2 are SGHRS and YFSETQ. V dropped 7 bases and J dropped 4 bases, with 18 bases sitting between them.

This clone was counted only a few times. Other DNA sequences within the sample encode an identical CDR3. The chain uses TRBV7-2 and TRBJ2-3, with 10 bases identical to TRBD1. The CDR3 spans 14 residues. Per germline, CDR1 SGHTA and CDR2 FQGNSA. The V and J ends lost 4 bases and 4 bases, in that order; junction bases with no gene match: 2. The CDR3 sequence is CASSSDRGSDTQYF. Written as DNA, the CDR3 is TGTGCCAGCAGCTCGGACAGGGGGTCAGATACGCAGTATTTT. The entire variable domain, with the rest obtained from reference TRBV7-2 and TRBJ2-3, is as follows: GAGVSQSPSNKVTEKGKDVELRCDPISGHTALYWYRQSLGQGLEFLIYFQGNSAPDKSGLPSDRFSAERTGGSVSTLTIQRTQQEDSAVYLCASSSDRGSDTQYFGPGTRLTVL.

Note on this clone: In the same sample, other DNA sequences code for this CDR3. The chain links TRBV7-9 to TRBJ2-2; tentatively, D is TRBD1 (6 bases). The CDR3 runs 14 residues. The germline V gene has CDR1 SEHNR and CDR2 FQNEAQ (reference sequence). Trimming removed 1 base at V and 3 bases at J, with 6 bases between. CDR3 residues: CASSLGQDTGELFF. The CDR3 nucleotides are TGTGCCAGCAGCTTAGGACAGGACACCGGGGAGCTGTTTTTT.

The chain employs TRBV7-9 and TRBJ2-2; D call uncertain. This CDR3 has 11 amino acids. V gave up 7 bases and J gave up 4 bases, with 4 bases separating them. CDR1 and CDR2 from the germline V gene are SEHNR and FQNEAQ (reference sequence). CDR3 sequence reads: CASKATGELFF. The CDR3 nucleotides are TGTGCCAGCAAGGCCACCGGGGAGCTGTTTTTT.

The genes are TRBV27 and TRBJ1-2; TRBD1 aligns across 8 bases. The CDR3 is 17 amino acids. Per germline, CDR1 MNHEY and CDR2 SMNVEV (reference sequence). V shed 4 bases, J shed 8 bases, and the junction held 18 bases outside the gene matches. Here the CDR3 DNA reads TGTGCCAGCAGTTCCTCCCGGCCCGGGACAGGAATCAAAGGCTACACCTTC. Its translation is CASSSSRPGTGIKGYTF.

The chain uses TRBV7-2 and TRBJ2-7, with 10 bases matching TRBD2. The length of the CDR3 is 14 residues. Germline CDR1 is SGHTA and CDR2 is FQGNSA. The V segment lost 5 bases and the J segment 3 bases; nucleotides outside the gene matches: 4. CDR3 sequence: CASSLTSGVYEQYF. As DNA, the CDR3 is TGTGCCAGCAGCCTCACTAGCGGGGTCTACGAGCAGTACTTC.

This chain links TRBV30 with TRBJ2-7; D is undetermined. The CDR3 is 15 amino acids. The germline V gene has CDR1 GTSNPN and CDR2 SVGIG (reference sequence). V lost 0 bases and J 4 bases, leaving 16 bases between the germline ends. The CDR3 DNA reads as TGTGCCTGGAGTGTACTTGAGGCCCTTACTTACGAGCAGTACTTC. Protein sequence: CAWSVLEALTYEQYF.

The chain is built from TRBV11-2 and TRBJ1-5; D is unresolved. Germline V gene data show CDR1 as SGHAT and CDR2 as FQNNGV. The CDR3 is made up of 15 amino acids. V was shortened by 0 bases and J by 6 bases, with 12 bases between the two germline ends. CDR3: CASSLDLEGVQPQHF. As DNA, the CDR3 is TGTGCCAGCAGCTTAGATCTCGAGGGTGTTCAGCCCCAGCATTTT.

This chain uses TRBV14 with TRBJ1-6; D ambiguous. Deletions cut 1 base from V and 9 bases from J, with 10 bases between. Germline V gene sequence: CDR1 SGHDN, CDR2 FVKESK. The CDR3 sequence is 14 residues long. The CDR3 loop is CASSQVRRSSPLHF. Written as DNA, the CDR3 is TGTGCCAGCAGCCAAGTCCGCAGGTCTTCACCCCTCCACTTT. Complete variable domain (other parts from reference TRBV14 and TRBJ1-6): EAGVTQFPSHSVIEKGQTVTLRCDPISGHDNLYWYRRVMGKEIKFLLHFVKESKQDESGMPNNRFLAERTGGTYSTLKVQPAELEDSGVYFCASSQVRRSSPLHFGNGTRLTVT.

The chain employs TRBV5-4 and TRBJ2-3, with 11 bases identical to TRBD2. Germline trimming cut 4 bases from V and 0 bases from J; bases unmatched to any gene: 4. CDR1 SGHNT and CDR2 YYREEE come from the germline V gene (reference sequence). The CDR3 is 16 residues long. The CDR3 sequence: CASSILAGGSTDTQYF. CDR3 bases: TGTGCCAGCAGCATTCTAGCGGGGGGAAGCACAGATACGCAGTATTTT.